The rows below give T cell receptor beta chains drawn from one sample of a study of Ad26.COV2.S vaccination and SARS-CoV-2 variants. Assay used: immunoSEQ multiplex PCR; TCRdb lists only in-frame clones, some missing. The table records 450,000 to 550,000 clones, approximately 90% of them present only once. Sample: peripheral blood, taken in a trial of Ad26.COV2.S vaccine versus placebo. These receptors came from a person between 18 and 60 years old who received the Ad26.COV2.S COVID-19 vaccine or a placebo. The CDR3 runs from the conserved cysteine through the conserved F or W. The D gene is left open where the match is weak. Expanded clones are given a class, and other clones once, few, many or no size at all.

>TRBJ1-5|NA|TRBV6-2/TRBV6-3|TRBD1
CASSPRTGAAGNQPQHF
>TRBJ2-1|NA|TRBV7-9|NA
CASSLAIEQFF
>TRBJ2-4|NA|TRBV11-3|NA
CASSFRGSGIQYF
>TRBJ2-7|NA|TRBV19|TRBD2
CASRLAGGNSYEQYF
>TRBJ2-3|NA|TRBV3-1/TRBV3-2|TRBD2
CASSQDVLTSGGSDTQYF
>TRBJ1-1|NA|TRBV27|NA
CASSLLGDTEAFF
>TRBJ1-2|NA|TRBV5-1|NA
CASSPSRVGGYTF
>TRBJ1-2|NA|TRBV18|TRBD1
CASSPEQGYNYGYTF
>TRBJ1-6|NA|TRBV7-9|NA
CASSSGTYYSPLHF
>TRBJ2-1|NA|TRBV7-2|TRBD1
CASSLGQVNEQFF
>TRBJ2-4|NA|TRBV6-6|TRBD1
CATGDRAKNIQYF
>TRBJ1-1|NA|TRBV10-3|NA
CAISGGRIPEAFF
>TRBJ1-2|NA|TRBV28|TRBD1
CASRVPGQGSAFGYTF
>TRBJ1-3|NA|TRBV4-3|NA
CASSQEGSSGNTIYF
>TRBJ2-2|NA|TRBV2|NA
CASSLLGRGTGELFF
>TRBJ2-3|NA|TRBV7-6|NA
CASSLVGLLLGTDTQYF
>TRBJ1-2|NA|TRBV2|NA
CASSELTRYYGYTF
>TRBJ1-1|NA|TRBV4-1|TRBD1
CASSQPVKPGQGDTEAFF
>TRBJ1-2|NA|TRBV19|NA
CASSTRTWGFYDYGYTF
>TRBJ1-1|NA|TRBV18|NA
CASSPLGQMNTEAFF
>TRBJ2-3|NA|TRBV27|TRBD1
CASSNQGATDTQYF
>TRBJ2-3|NA|TRBV9|TRBD2
CASSAGKRGGTDTQYF
>TRBJ1-1|NA|TRBV19|NA
CASRGAEAFF
>TRBJ2-1|few|TRBV4-2|NA
CASSQDSSVDEQFF
>TRBJ2-3|NA|TRBV18|TRBD2
CASSPSSGRRDTQYF
>TRBJ2-1|NA|TRBV6-5|NA
CASRTGLHNEQFF
>TRBJ1-4|NA|TRBV3-1/TRBV3-2|TRBD1
CASRKTGEGDTKLFF
>TRBJ2-3|NA|TRBV5-1|TRBD2
CASSPYKLAGGTDTQYF
>TRBJ2-7|once|TRBV6-5|NA
CASRLTGTNYEQYF
>TRBJ2-2|NA|TRBV28|NA
CASGTLGELFF
>TRBJ1-4|NA|TRBV12-3/TRBV12-4|TRBD1
CASRGQGNEKLFF